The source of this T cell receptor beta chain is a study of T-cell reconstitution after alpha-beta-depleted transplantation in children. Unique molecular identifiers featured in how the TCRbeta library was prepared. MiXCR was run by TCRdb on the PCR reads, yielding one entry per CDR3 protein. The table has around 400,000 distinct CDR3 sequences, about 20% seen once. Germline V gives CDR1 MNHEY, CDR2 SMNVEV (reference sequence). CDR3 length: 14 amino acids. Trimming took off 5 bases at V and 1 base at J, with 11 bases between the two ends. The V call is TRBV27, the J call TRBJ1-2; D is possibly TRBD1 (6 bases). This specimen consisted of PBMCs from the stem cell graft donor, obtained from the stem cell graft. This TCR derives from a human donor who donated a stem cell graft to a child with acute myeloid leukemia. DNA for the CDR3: TGTGCCAGCAGTGCGGACAGCGTTAACTATGGCTACACCTTC. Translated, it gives CASSADSVNYGYTF.